The 9 T cell receptor beta chains given below trace back to one sample, sequenced in a study of control samples from healthy donors and cancer patients. Clones were sequenced by immunoSEQ multiplex PCR, and TCRdb holds only the in-frame ones, with some missing. Of 100,000 to 150,000 clones detected, around nine tenths appear once; the ten largest clones hold less than 7%. The sequenced sample consisted of blood. These receptors were taken from a young man in good health.

The chain has TRBV7-2 and TRBJ1-2; the D gene is possibly TRBD1 (5 bases). CDR1 is SGHTA, CDR2 FQGNSA, per germline. Trimming took 2 bases from V and 4 from J, leaving 8 bases between them. There are 13 residues in the CDR3. The CDR3 DNA follows: TGTGCCAGCAGCTTAAACGGGGGCTATGGCTACACCTTC. Its translation: CASSLNGGYGYTF.

A remark on this clone: Different DNA sequences within this sample yield the same CDR3. The chain uses TRBV7-3 and TRBJ1-1; TRBD1 is a possible D gene (5 bases). Germline values: CDR1 SGHTA, CDR2 FQGTGA. The CDR3 consists of 13 residues. V lost 2 bases and J 4 bases, leaving 8 bases between the germline ends. In nucleotides, the CDR3 is TGTGCCAGCAGCTTAGGGGCTGGCACTGAAGCTTTCTTT. This translates into CASSLGAGTEAFF.

This chain joins TRBV7-9 and TRBJ1-1; a possible D gene is TRBD1 (6 bases). CDR3 size: 15 residues. Trimming cost V 4 bases and J 9 bases, with 21 bases left between them. Germline loops: CDR1 SEHNR, CDR2 FQNEAQ (reference sequence). Here the CDR3 DNA reads TGTGCCAGCAGCTCTACCGGGACACGGGGTTGGCAAGCTTTCTTT. Translating it yields CASSSTGTRGWQAFF.

This clone is a singleton in its sample. The chain carries TRBV5-1 and TRBJ2-3, with D possibly matching TRBD2 (5 bases). V shed 4 bases and J shed 4 bases, with 19 bases lying between them. Germline V gene data show CDR1 as SGHRS and CDR2 as YFSETQ. The CDR3 loop spans 16 amino acids. Here the CDR3 DNA reads TGCGCCAGCAGCCCGGTTGTGATCTGGACTCCAGATACGCAGTATTTT. Protein sequence: CASSPVVIWTPDTQYF.

This chain joins TRBV9 and TRBJ2-3, with D unresolved. V was trimmed by 0 bases and J by 5 bases, leaving 4 bases between them. Germline loops: CDR1 SGDLS, CDR2 YYNGEE. CDR3 length: 12 residues. The chain's CDR3 is CASSVGQDTQYF. CDR3 DNA: TGTGCCAGCAGCGTAGGTCAAGATACGCAGTATTTT.

The chain couples TRBV7-7 to TRBJ2-5; D uncertain. Germline assignment: CDR1 SSHAT and CDR2 FNYEAQ (reference sequence). This CDR3 is 15 amino acids long. Trimming pared 2 bases from V and 0 bases from J, leaving 10 bases between. The CDR3 DNA reads as TGTGCCAGCAGCTTAAATTGGCAAAACCAAGAGACCCAGTACTTC. Its protein product is CASSLNWQNQETQYF.

The genes are TRBV25-1 and TRBJ1-1, with 7 bases aligning to TRBD1. The CDR3 runs 14 residues. CDR1 and CDR2 from the germline V gene are MGHDK and SYGVNS. V lost 9 bases to trimming and J lost 7 bases; unmatched junction nucleotides: 14. This CDR3 is CASSSIGDSLEAFF. The DNA of the CDR3 is TGTGCCAGTTCCTCAATAGGGGACAGCCTTGAAGCTTTCTTT.

The V gene is TRBV12-3 or TRBV12-4, the J gene TRBJ2-5, with D possibly TRBD1 on 5 matching bases. This CDR3 has 13 amino acids. Trimming cost V 5 bases and J 7 bases, with 14 bases left between them. CDR3 in DNA: TGTGCCAGCAGTCCCACCAGGGATCGGACCCAGTACTTC. This encodes CASSPTRDRTQYF.

The rearrangement links TRBV5-4 to TRBJ2-2; 12 nucleotides align to TRBD2. The CDR3 has 17 residues. CDR1 is SGHNT, CDR2 YYREEE, per germline (reference sequence). J gave up 4 bases and V 4 bases, and 8 bases lay outside the gene matches. In nucleotides, the CDR3 is TGTGCCAGCAGCATAGGACTAGCGGGGTTGAGCACCGGGGAGCTGTTTTTT. Its protein is CASSIGLAGLSTGELFF.